Following are 3 T cell receptor beta chains from one sample sequenced in a study of blood T cells in healthy people across ages. A sample-barcoded 5' primer and a J-beta primer mix were used in a second PCR of roughly 6 to 11 cycles. TCRdb processed the 5' RACE reads anew with MiXCR; each CDR3 protein has one entry. Here the sample spans over 1.5 million distinct CDR3 sequences, around half being singletons. The material sequenced was blood. These receptors were obtained from a woman in her 40s in good health.

This chain uses TRBV7-9 with TRBJ2-7; 9 bases are shared with TRBD2. V gave up 1 base and J gave up 4 bases; unmatched junction bases: 11. Per germline, CDR1 SEHNR and CDR2 FQNEAQ (reference sequence). This CDR3 contains 17 residues. The CDR3 loop reads CASSLGLGGGAGYEQYF. The CDR3 coding sequence is TGTGCCAGCAGCTTAGGGTTAGGCGGGGGGGCCGGTTACGAGCAGTACTTC.

The V and J genes are TRBV10-3 and TRBJ1-2; D gene uncertain. The CDR3 length is 15 residues. The germline V and J ends were trimmed by 3 bases and 4 bases, with 15 bases remaining between them. CDR1 ENHRY and CDR2 SYGVKD come from the germline V gene. The CDR3 DNA follows: TGTGCCATCAGTGATCGCGGAGGGTTGAGCTATGGCTACACCTTC. It yields the protein CAISDRGGLSYGYTF.

This chain uses TRBV25-1 with TRBJ2-1; D is possibly TRBD2 (6 bases). The CDR3 covers 17 residues. Looked up from germline, CDR1 is MGHDK and CDR2 is SYGVNS. Trimming cost V 4 bases and J 0 bases, with 16 bases left between them. In DNA form, the CDR3 reads TGTGCCAGCAGTGGCACGCGGGACTCCGGCTCCTACAATGAGCAGTTCTTC. Translated: CASSGTRDSGSYNEQFF.